The subject of this entry is one T cell receptor beta chain. Its antigen is not identified. The data derive from a study of T-cell memory formation after mild COVID-19. Study conclusions and caveats: Chiefly within CM and EM were the contracting CD4+ clones; CD8+ ones were within EMRA.

After removal of 4 bases from V and 6 bases from J, the junction contained 8 bases not matched to a gene. Germline lookup yields CDR1 SNHLY and CDR2 FYNNEI. This CDR3 is 15 amino acids long. The authors produced TCR alpha and TCR beta cDNA libraries with sample barcodes and UMIs by 5'RACE using constant-segment primers. TCRdb re-called the 5' RACE reads through MiXCR, storing one row per CDR3 protein. The sample lists under 250,000 distinct CDR3 sequences, 15% seen once, with 2.1% in the top ten. The specimen was PBMCs or a T cell subset sorted from them (not recorded which). The rearrangement links TRBV2 to TRBJ1-5, with 8 positions matching TRBD1. The receptor was derived from an adult woman who had mild COVID-19 (a few samples of this study predate the infection). Cell type and time point are not known. CDR3 DNA sequence: TGTGCCAGCAGTGTAAGGACAGGGTCCTTTCAGCCCCAGCATTTT. This gives the protein CASSVRTGSFQPQHF.